The 18 T cell receptor beta chains below all came from one sample that was sequenced in a study of cytomegalovirus exposure and HLA in healthy donors. The PCR made use of 60 Vbeta and 13 Jbeta primers. Assay: immunoSEQ multiplex PCR; the TCRdb copy retains only in-frame clones and omits some. The sample lists fewer than 200,000 clones, around 80% occurring once. Sequencing used PBMCs. These receptors were obtained from a woman aged 45 to 65 in good health and CMV-seropositive.

In this sample, this clone turned up once. V gene TRBV5-4 combines with J gene TRBJ2-3; maybe TRBD2 (7 bases). CDR1 and CDR2 (germline): SGHNT, YYREEE (reference sequence). V was cut by 6 bases and J by 4 bases, with 18 bases left in between. The CDR3 sequence is 15 residues long. For the CDR3, the DNA is TGTGCCAGCAAAAAGGGGGGGGGCGGGTCAGATACGCAGTATTTT. It codes for CASKKGGGGSDTQYF.

This clone was picked up a small number of times. The gene calls are TRBV7-2 and TRBJ1-5; 9 bases map to TRBD1. V lost 5 bases and J lost 6; bases outside the gene matches: 2. This CDR3 is 13 amino acids long. From germline, CDR1 is SGHTA and CDR2 FQGNSA. The CDR3 reads CASSGQGIQPQHF. The CDR3 nucleotides are TGTGCCAGCAGCGGACAGGGGATTCAGCCCCAGCATTTT.

This chain links TRBV6-5 with TRBJ2-7, with D perhaps TRBD1 (5 bases). V was pared by 10 bases and J by 2 bases, with 18 bases between. The CDR3 spans 14 residues. Germline values: CDR1 MNHEY, CDR2 SVGAGI. CDR3 in DNA: TGTGCCACCGAGAAAGGCGGACAACCCTACGAGCAGTACTTC. Residues: CATEKGGQPYEQYF.

The chain employs TRBV6-5 and TRBJ1-6, with a weak D call TRBD1 (6 bases). The germline V and J ends were trimmed by 5 bases and 7 bases, with 15 bases remaining between them. This CDR3 has 15 amino acids. Per the germline V gene, CDR1 is MNHEY and CDR2 is SVGAGI. This chain's CDR3 is CASSLGQPGNSPLHF. The CDR3, as DNA: TGTGCCAGCAGTCTCGGACAGCCCGGGAATTCACCCCTCCACTTT.

The sample holds many counts of this clone. The CDR3 here is CSVGAANEKLFF. CDR3 in DNA: TGCAGCGTTGGGGCAGCTAATGAAAAACTGTTTTTT. V is TRBV29-1 and J is TRBJ1-4; D gene ambiguous. Germline lookup yields CDR1 SQVTM and CDR2 ANQGSEA. The V end was cut by 4 bases, the J end by 3 bases, with 6 bases between. CDR3 length: 12 amino acids.

The chain couples TRBV4-3 to TRBJ1-4, with 7 bases identical to TRBD1. CDR1 is LGHNA and CDR2 is YSLEER in the germline V gene. V dropped 0 bases and J dropped 7; count of bases not matched to a gene: 8. CDR3 length: 16 amino acids. Written as DNA, the CDR3 is TGCGCCAGCAGCCAAGATCATACAGGGGCGGGTGAAAAACTGTTTTTT. Residues: CASSQDHTGAGEKLFF.

CDR3 protein: CASSPALLAGERELFF. The CDR3 region has the DNA TGTGCCAGCAGCCCCGCCCTCCTAGCGGGAGAGCGGGAGCTGTTTTTT. The chain joins TRBV13 to TRBJ2-2, with 10 bases that match TRBD2. The CDR3 is 16 amino acids. V dropped 5 bases and J dropped 9; count of bases not matched to a gene: 12. The germline CDR1 and CDR2 sequences are PRHDT and FYEKMQ (reference sequence).

The chain joins TRBV6-8 to TRBJ2-4; possibly TRBD2 for D (6 bases). Trimming stripped 2 bases from V and 0 bases from J, with 29 bases between. This CDR3 is built from 22 residues. Germline-derived CDR1 and CDR2 are MNHGY and SAAAGT. The CDR3 coding sequence is TGTGCCAGCAGTTACGGACGGCGGGAAGAAACCCAGGAATCGGTAGCCAAAAACATTCAGTACTTC. As protein: CASSYGRREETQESVAKNIQYF.

The CDR3 bases are TGTGCCAGCAGCGATCCGGGACTAGTAATCGGTGAGCAGTTCTTC. It encodes CASSDPGLVIGEQFF. V is TRBV7-9 and J is TRBJ2-1; 8 bases line up with TRBD2. The V gene end was trimmed by 5 bases and the J gene end by 9 bases; junction bases not matched to a gene: 12. This CDR3 comprises 15 residues. Germline-derived CDR1 and CDR2 are SEHNR and FQNEAQ (reference sequence).

The rearrangement links TRBV6-6 to TRBJ2-5; D is possibly TRBD2 (5 bases). V was shortened by 7 bases and J by 2 bases, with 8 bases between the two germline ends. The CDR3 length is 12 residues. From germline, CDR1 is MNHNY and CDR2 SVGAGI (reference sequence). Here the CDR3 DNA reads TGTGCCAGCAAAGCGGTACAAGAGACCCAGTACTTC. As protein: CASKAVQETQYF.

This chain links TRBV29-1 with TRBJ2-4; maybe TRBD2 (5 bases). Trimming shortened V by 4 bases and J by 1 base, and 11 bases separated the two germline ends. Germline CDR1 reads SQVTM; CDR2 reads ANQGSEA. The CDR3 has 14 amino acids. The CDR3 region has the DNA TGCAGCGTTGGAGCGAGAGGGGCCAAAAACATTCAGTACTTC. It is translated as CSVGARGAKNIQYF.

This chain connects TRBV28 to TRBJ2-7, with a possible D match to TRBD2 (5 bases). CDR1 and CDR2 from the germline V gene are MDHEN and SYDVKM. V lost 10 bases and J 5 bases, leaving 24 bases between the germline ends. The CDR3 totals 15 residues. The DNA of the CDR3 is TGTGCCACCTCCTCCGGGAACCTAGATGGGAACGAGCAGTACTTC. Translated: CATSSGNLDGNEQYF.

This chain links TRBV29-1 with TRBJ2-1; TRBD2 agrees at 7 bases. This CDR3 region has 16 residues. CDR1 is SQVTM and CDR2 is ANQGSEA in the germline V gene. After removal of 8 bases from V and 7 bases from J, the junction contained 20 bases not matched to a gene. CDR3 protein: CSFSTSSAGVRNEQFF. The CDR3 DNA reads TGCAGCTTCTCCACCTCGTCTGCGGGAGTAAGAAATGAGCAGTTCTTC.

The chain employs TRBV2 and TRBJ1-5; no clear D gene. This CDR3 spans 16 amino acids. Deletions cut 4 bases from V and 7 bases from J, with 20 bases between. CDR1 is SNHLY and CDR2 is FYNNEI in the germline V gene. In DNA, the CDR3 is TGTGCCAGCAGTGTGGGCTTGTCCGTTGCGGGGCAGCCCCAGCATTTT. This gives the protein CASSVGLSVAGQPQHF. The complete variable domain, with remaining parts taken from reference TRBV2 and TRBJ1-5, reads EPEVTQTPSHQVTQMGQEVILRCVPISNHLYFYWYRQILGQKVEFLVSFYNNEISEKSEIFDDQFSVERPDGSNFTLKIRSTKLEDSAMYFCASSVGLSVAGQPQHFGDGTRLSIL.

The gene calls are TRBV28 and TRBJ2-7; D is uncertain. CDR1 and CDR2 from the germline V gene are MDHEN and SYDVKM. The CDR3 has 14 residues. V lost 6 bases and J lost 7, with 19 bases in between. DNA for the CDR3: TGTGCCAGCAGGCCGAGGAAGGTGGTATGGGAGCAGTACTTC. It translates to CASRPRKVVWEQYF. The full variable domain, with the rest looked up from reference TRBV28 and TRBJ2-7, is DVKVTQSSRYLVKRTGEKVFLECVQDMDHENMFWYRQDPGLGLRLIYFSYDVKMKEKGDIPEGYSVSREKKERFSLILESASTNQTSMYLCASRPRKVVWEQYFGPGTRLTVT.

This clone occurred once. This chain joins TRBV5-1 and TRBJ2-7; TRBD1 agrees at 8 bases. The CDR3 contains 14 residues. The trim removed 3 bases at V and 5 bases at J, leaving 7 bases unmatched. CDR1 and CDR2 from the germline V gene are SGHRS and YFSETQ. The CDR3 DNA is TGCGCCAGCAGCTATGGACAGGGTTTCAACGAGCAGTACTTC. This encodes CASSYGQGFNEQYF. The full variable domain, with the rest looked up from reference TRBV5-1 and TRBJ2-7, is KAGVTQTPRYLIKTRGQQVTLSCSPISGHRSVSWYQQTPGQGLQFLFEYFSETQRNKGNFPGRFSGRQFSNSRSEMNVSTLELGDSALYLCASSYGQGFNEQYFGPGTRLTVT.

This chain connects TRBV15 to TRBJ1-4; D remains ambiguous. CDR3 length: 16 amino acids. With 1 base removed from V and 0 bases from J, the gap between germline ends came to 9 bases. Germline lookup yields CDR1 LNHNV and CDR2 YYDKDF (reference sequence). The chain's CDR3 is CATSRVTESTNEKLFF. CDR3 nucleotide sequence: TGTGCCACCAGCAGAGTAACAGAATCAACTAATGAAAAACTGTTTTTT.

The chain employs TRBV29-1 and TRBJ1-2, with D maybe TRBD1 (6 bases). Germline CDR1 SQVTM, CDR2 ANQGSEA. The V end lost 5 bases, the J end lost 2 bases, and 12 bases lay between the germline ends. The CDR3 loop spans 13 amino acids. CDR3 bases: TGCAGCGTTCCAGGACAGCCCAACTATGGCTACACCTTC. Residues: CSVPGQPNYGYTF.